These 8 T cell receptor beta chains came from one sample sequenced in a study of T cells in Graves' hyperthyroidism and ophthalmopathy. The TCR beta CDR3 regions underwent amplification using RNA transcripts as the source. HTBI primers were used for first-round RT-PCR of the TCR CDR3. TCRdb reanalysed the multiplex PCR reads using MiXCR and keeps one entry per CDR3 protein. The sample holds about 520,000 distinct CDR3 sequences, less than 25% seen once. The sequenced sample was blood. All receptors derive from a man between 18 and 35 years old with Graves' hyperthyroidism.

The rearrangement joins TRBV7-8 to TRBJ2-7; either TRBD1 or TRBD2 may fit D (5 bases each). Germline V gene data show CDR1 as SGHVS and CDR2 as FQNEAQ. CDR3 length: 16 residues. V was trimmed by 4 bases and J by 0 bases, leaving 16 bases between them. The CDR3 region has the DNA TGTGCCAGCAGCTCTAAGCCGGGACCCTCCTCCTACGAGCAGTACTTC. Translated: CASSSKPGPSSYEQYF.

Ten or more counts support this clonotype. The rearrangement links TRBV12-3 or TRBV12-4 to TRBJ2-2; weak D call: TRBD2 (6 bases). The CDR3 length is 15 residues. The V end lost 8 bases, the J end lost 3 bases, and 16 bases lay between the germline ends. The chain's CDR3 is CASGPGGTYTGELFF. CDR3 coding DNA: TGTGCCAGCGGACCGGGCGGGACTTACACCGGGGAGCTGTTTTTT.

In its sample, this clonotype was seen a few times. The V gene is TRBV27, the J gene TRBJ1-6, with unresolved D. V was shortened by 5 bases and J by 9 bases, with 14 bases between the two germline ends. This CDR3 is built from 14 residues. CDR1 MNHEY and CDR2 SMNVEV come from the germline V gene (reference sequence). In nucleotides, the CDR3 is TGTGCCAGCAGTCCGGACCCTTCGGTTTCACCCCTCCACTTT. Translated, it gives CASSPDPSVSPLHF.

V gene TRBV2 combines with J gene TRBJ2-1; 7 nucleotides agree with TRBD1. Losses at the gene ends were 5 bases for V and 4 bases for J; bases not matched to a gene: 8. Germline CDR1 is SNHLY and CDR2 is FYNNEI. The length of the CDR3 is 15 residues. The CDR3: CASSRAPGQYNEQFF. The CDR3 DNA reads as TGTGCCAGCAGTCGAGCTCCGGGACAGTACAATGAGCAGTTCTTC.

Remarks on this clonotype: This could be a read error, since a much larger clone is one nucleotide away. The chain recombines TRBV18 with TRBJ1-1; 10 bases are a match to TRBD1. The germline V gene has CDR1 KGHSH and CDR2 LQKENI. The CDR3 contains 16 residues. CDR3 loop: CANSPRDRGSNTEAFF. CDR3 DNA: TGTGCCAACTCACCCCGGGACAGGGGATCGAACACTGAAGCTTTCTTT.

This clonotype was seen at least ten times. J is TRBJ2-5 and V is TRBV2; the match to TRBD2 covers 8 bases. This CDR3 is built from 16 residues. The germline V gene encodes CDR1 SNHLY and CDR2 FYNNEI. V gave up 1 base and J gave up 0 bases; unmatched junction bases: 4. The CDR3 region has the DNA TGTGCCAGCAGTGAAGGTCCGGGGGGGTACCAAGAGACCCAGTACTTC. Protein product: CASSEGPGGYQETQYF.

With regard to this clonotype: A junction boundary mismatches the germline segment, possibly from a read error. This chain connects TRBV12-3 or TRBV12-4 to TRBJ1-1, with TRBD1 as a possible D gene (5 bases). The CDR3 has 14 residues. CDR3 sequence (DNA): TGTGCCAGCAGCCCCATAGGGACGAACTCTGAAGCTTTCTTT. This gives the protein CASSPIGTNSEAFF.

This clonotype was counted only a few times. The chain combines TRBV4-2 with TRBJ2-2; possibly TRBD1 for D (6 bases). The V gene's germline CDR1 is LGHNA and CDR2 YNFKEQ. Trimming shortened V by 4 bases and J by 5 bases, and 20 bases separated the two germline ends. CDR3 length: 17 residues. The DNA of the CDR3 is TGTGCCAGCAGCCCCCAGGGGCAGGGATCAGAAACCGGGGAGCTGTTTTTT. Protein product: CASSPQGQGSETGELFF.